A single sample is the source of the 15 T cell receptor beta chains below, sequenced in a study of cytomegalovirus exposure and HLA in healthy donors. PCR primers comprised 60 Vbeta and 13 Jbeta primers. Clones were read by immunoSEQ multiplex PCR, and TCRdb kept only the in-frame ones, dropping some. Altogether approximately 150,000 clones are present, 68% being singletons, with the ten largest covering about 10%. The sample comprised PBMCs. The receptors were gathered from a man aged 25 to 40 in good health and CMV-seropositive.

This clone came up once. This rearrangement joins TRBV7-9 to TRBJ2-7, with D tentatively TRBD1 (6 bases). The germline CDR1 and CDR2 sequences are SEHNR and FQNEAQ (reference sequence). The CDR3 extends over 15 amino acids. The ends were cut back, 5 bases at V and 1 base at J, with 15 bases in the middle. As DNA, the CDR3 is TGTGCCAGCAGCCCTATGGACAGACTATCCTACGAGCAGTACTTC. This sequence encodes CASSPMDRLSYEQYF. Drawing the rest from reference TRBV7-9 and TRBJ2-7, the complete variable domain is DTGVSQNPRHKITKRGQNVTFRCDPISEHNRLYWYRQTLGQGPEFLTYFQNEAQLEKSRLLSDRFSAERPKGSFSTLEIQRTEQGDSAMYLCASSPMDRLSYEQYFGPGTRLTVT.

The chain recombines TRBV27 with TRBJ2-7; possible D gene TRBD2, 5 bases. Trimming shortened V by 3 bases and J by 4 bases, and 13 bases separated the two germline ends. The CDR3 spans 14 residues. The V gene's germline CDR1 is MNHEY and CDR2 SMNVEV (reference sequence). CDR3 loop: CASSLRLALYEQYF. CDR3 nucleotides: TGTGCCAGCAGTTTGCGTCTAGCCTTATACGAGCAGTACTTC.

The chain uses TRBV27 and TRBJ1-5; 8 positions match TRBD1. The germline V gene has CDR1 MNHEY and CDR2 SMNVEV (reference sequence). This CDR3 spans 16 amino acids. Trimming cost V 4 bases and J 6 bases; bases outside gene matches: 11. The CDR3, as DNA: TGTGCCAGCAGTTCAGGGACAGGCGTCTTGATTCAGCCCCAGCATTTT. Translation gives CASSSGTGVLIQPQHF.

V usage is TRBV7-9 and J usage is TRBJ1-6, with D unresolved. The germline gives CDR1 SEHNR, CDR2 FQNEAQ (reference sequence). V was trimmed by 5 bases and J by 9 bases, leaving 8 bases between them. This CDR3 spans 12 amino acids. Here the CDR3 DNA reads TGTGCCAGCAGCGAGTTATCTTCACCCCTCCACTTT. It is translated as CASSELSSPLHF.

This clone was detected a few times. J is TRBJ2-5 and V is TRBV5-4; 8 bases match TRBD2. J lost 2 bases, V lost 5 bases, and 8 bases had no gene match. The CDR3 covers 15 residues. CDR1 and CDR2 from the germline V gene are SGHNT and YYREEE (reference sequence). CDR3: CASSRGGTDQETQYF. The DNA of the CDR3 is TGTGCCAGCAGTCGGGGGGGAACTGATCAAGAGACCCAGTACTTC.

The CDR3: CASSPPRTGNEYEQYF. CDR3 in DNA: TGTGCCAGCAGTCCGCCCCGGACAGGGAACGAATACGAGCAGTACTTC. The chain joins TRBV27 to TRBJ2-7; 8 nucleotides line up with TRBD1. Trimming removed 5 bases from V and 4 bases from J; junction bases left unmatched: 13. CDR1 and CDR2 from the germline V gene are MNHEY and SMNVEV (reference sequence). The CDR3 has 16 residues.

V and J are TRBV15 and TRBJ2-7, with 9 nucleotides matching TRBD2. The CDR3 runs 16 residues. Germline trimming cut 0 bases from V and 3 bases from J; bases unmatched to any gene: 6. Germline CDR1 LNHNV, CDR2 YYDKDF (reference sequence). The CDR3 bases are TGTGCCACCAGCAGAGATATTAGCGGGAGCAACTACGAGCAGTACTTC. This encodes CATSRDISGSNYEQYF.

This clone has more than one count but fewer than ten. A read error may produce the germline difference seen at one junction end. The rearrangement links TRBV6-5 to TRBJ2-5; the D gene is possibly TRBD2 (5 bases). Looked up from germline, CDR1 is MNHEY and CDR2 is SVGAGI. This CDR3 contains 15 residues. The CDR3 sequence: CASTYQLRDGETQYF. In DNA, the CDR3 is TGTGCCAGCACTTACCAATTGAGGGATGGGGAGACCCAGTACTTC.

The rearrangement links TRBV9 to TRBJ1-4; 8 bases are shared with TRBD1. The V gene end was trimmed by 3 bases and the J gene end by 8 bases; junction bases not matched to a gene: 9. CDR3 length equals 15 residues. Germline-derived CDR1 and CDR2 are SGDLS and YYNGEE. The CDR3 sequence: CASSGDWTGKEKLFF. The CDR3, as DNA: TGTGCCAGCAGCGGAGACTGGACAGGGAAGGAAAAACTGTTTTTT.

This chain uses TRBV5-1 with TRBJ2-7; unclear D gene. V lost 4 bases and J lost 3, with 5 bases in between. The CDR3 consists of 11 residues. From germline, CDR1 is SGHRS and CDR2 YFSETQ. The CDR3 DNA is TGCGCCAGCAGCAACGGCTACGAGCAGTACTTC. This translates into CASSNGYEQYF. Together with reference TRBV5-1 and TRBJ2-7, the CDR3 gives the full variable domain: KAGVTQTPRYLIKTRGQQVTLSCSPISGHRSVSWYQQTPGQGLQFLFEYFSETQRNKGNFPGRFSGRQFSNSRSEMNVSTLELGDSALYLCASSNGYEQYFGPGTRLTVT.

This clone showed up just once. The chain has TRBV2 and TRBJ1-4; TRBD1 matches 8 bases. The J segment lost 6 bases and the V segment lost 6 bases, leaving 6 bases of the junction unmatched. CDR1 is SNHLY, CDR2 FYNNEI, per germline. The CDR3 runs 14 residues. The CDR3 coding sequence is TGTGCCAGCAGAGGACAGGGCAGGGATGAAAAACTGTTTTTT. It encodes CASRGQGRDEKLFF.

V and J are TRBV9 and TRBJ2-1; the match to TRBD2 covers 9 bases. This CDR3 is 16 amino acids long. V shed 4 bases, J shed 3 bases, and the junction held 8 bases outside the gene matches. CDR1 and CDR2 (germline): SGDLS, YYNGEE. The DNA for the CDR3 is TGTGCCAGCAGCCCCCCGGCTAGCGGGAACTACAATGAGCAGTTCTTC. This translates into CASSPPASGNYNEQFF.

V and J are TRBV7-2 and TRBJ2-7; maybe TRBD1 (6 bases). V lost 1 base and J 10 bases, leaving 14 bases between the germline ends. Germline V gene data show CDR1 as SGHTA and CDR2 as FQGNSA. CDR3 length: 13 amino acids. Here the CDR3 reads CASSLGTAYSQYF. In DNA, the CDR3 is TGTGCCAGCAGCTTAGGGACAGCGTATTCTCAGTACTTC.

The rearrangement uses TRBV19 and TRBJ2-1, with TRBD2 identical over 10 bases. V shed 7 bases, J shed 7 bases, and the junction held 10 bases outside the gene matches. CDR1 and CDR2 (germline): LNHDA, SQIVND (reference sequence). The CDR3 has 15 amino acids. CDR3 sequence (DNA): TGTGCCAGTAAGATCACTAGCGGGAAGTGGAATGAGCAGTTCTTC. This gives the protein CASKITSGKWNEQFF.

This clone occurred once. The CDR3 protein is CASSVSDRISGNTIYF. The CDR3 bases are TGTGCCAGCTCGGTTTCAGACAGGATCTCTGGAAACACCATATATTTT. The chain is built from TRBV18 and TRBJ1-3; D is possibly TRBD1 (6 bases). V dropped 6 bases and J dropped 0 bases, with 15 bases sitting between them. Germline CDR1 is KGHSH and CDR2 is LQKENI. CDR3 size: 16 residues. Full variable domain (remainder filled in from reference TRBV18 and TRBJ1-3): NAGVMQNPRHLVRRRGQEARLRCSPMKGHSHVYWYRQLPEEGLKFMVYLQKENIIDESGMPKERFSAEFPKEGPSILRIQQVVRGDSAAYFCASSVSDRISGNTIYFGEGSWLTVV.